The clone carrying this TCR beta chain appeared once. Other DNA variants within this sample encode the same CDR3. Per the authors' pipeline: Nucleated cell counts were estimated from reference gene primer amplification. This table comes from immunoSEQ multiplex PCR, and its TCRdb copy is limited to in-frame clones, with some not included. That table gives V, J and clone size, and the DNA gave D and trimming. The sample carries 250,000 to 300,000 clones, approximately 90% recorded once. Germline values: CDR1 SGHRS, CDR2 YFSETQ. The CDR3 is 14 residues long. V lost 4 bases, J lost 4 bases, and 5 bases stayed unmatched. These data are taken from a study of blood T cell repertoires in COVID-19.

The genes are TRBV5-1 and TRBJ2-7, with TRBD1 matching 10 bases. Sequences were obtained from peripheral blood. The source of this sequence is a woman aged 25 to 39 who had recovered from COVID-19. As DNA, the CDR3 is TGCGCCAGCAGCCAGGGGACAGGGGTGTACGAGCAGTACTTC. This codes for CASSQGTGVYEQYF.